These T cell receptor beta chains were read from a single sample in a study of beta chain features in type 1 diabetes. Assay used: immunoSEQ multiplex PCR; TCRdb lists only in-frame clones, some missing. The sample holds hundreds of thousands of clones, over 12% seen once. Sequenced: naive CD4+ T cells from blood. These receptors were obtained from a man between 18 and 35 years old with type 1 diabetes. The CDR3 runs from the conserved cysteine through the conserved F or W. Each record gives: J gene, clone size, V gene, D gene, CDR3 protein, CDR3 DNA. The D gene is left open where the match is weak. Rows may omit the clone size; those that give it use once, few, many or a size class.

j_call: TRBJ2-2; clone_size: few; v_call: TRBV27; d_call: TRBD1; cdr3_aa: CASSGQGGELFF; cdr3_nt: TGTGCCAGCAGTGGACAGGGAGGGGAGCTGTTTTTT
j_call: TRBJ2-5; clone_size: .; v_call: TRBV4-2; d_call: TRBD2; cdr3_aa: CASSPGGLAGETQYF; cdr3_nt: TGTGCCAGCAGCCCCGGTGGACTAGCAGGGGAGACCCAGTACTTC
j_call: TRBJ2-5; clone_size: .; v_call: TRBV11-2; d_call: .; cdr3_aa: CASSFTDQETQYF; cdr3_nt: TGTGCCAGCAGCTTTACAGACCAAGAGACCCAGTACTTC
j_call: TRBJ2-2; clone_size: few; v_call: TRBV9; d_call: .; cdr3_aa: CASSVAEQLTWGQHGELFF; cdr3_nt: TGTGCCAGCAGCGTAGCTGAACAGCTGACTTGGGGTCAACACGGGGAGCTGTTTTTT
j_call: TRBJ2-3; clone_size: few; v_call: TRBV30; d_call: TRBD2; cdr3_aa: CAWTYSGTRGDTQYF; cdr3_nt: TGTGCCTGGACCTATAGCGGGACGAGAGGAGATACGCAGTATTTT
j_call: TRBJ2-1; clone_size: .; v_call: TRBV28; d_call: .; cdr3_aa: CASGSTGGANYNEQFF; cdr3_nt: TGTGCCAGCGGTTCTACCGGGGGCGCAAACTACAATGAGCAGTTCTTC
j_call: TRBJ2-7; clone_size: few; v_call: TRBV18; d_call: TRBD1; cdr3_aa: CASSRTGGRSYEQYF; cdr3_nt: TGTGCCAGCTCACGGACAGGGGGACGCTCCTACGAGCAGTACTTC
j_call: TRBJ2-1; clone_size: few; v_call: TRBV9; d_call: TRBD2; cdr3_aa: CASSVGSLGLAANEQFF; cdr3_nt: TGTGCCAGCAGCGTCGGCTCACTCGGACTAGCGGCCAATGAGCAGTTCTTC
j_call: TRBJ1-2; clone_size: .; v_call: TRBV6-5; d_call: .; cdr3_aa: CASSTTEAYGYTF; cdr3_nt: TGTGCCAGCAGTACGACAGAAGCCTATGGCTACACCTTC
j_call: TRBJ1-6; clone_size: .; v_call: TRBV7-9; d_call: TRBD1; cdr3_aa: CASSYGQGYSPLHF; cdr3_nt: TGTGCCAGCAGCTACGGACAGGGGTATTCACCCCTCCACTTT
j_call: TRBJ1-1; clone_size: .; v_call: TRBV28; d_call: .; cdr3_aa: CASSSVVGQFAFF; cdr3_nt: TGTGCCAGCAGTTCGGTTGTAGGGCAGTTCGCTTTCTTT
j_call: TRBJ2-3; clone_size: few; v_call: TRBV28; d_call: .; cdr3_aa: CATVLDRGTDTQYF; cdr3_nt: TGTGCCACCGTTTTGGACCGGGGCACAGATACGCAGTATTTT
j_call: TRBJ2-7; clone_size: few; v_call: TRBV9; d_call: TRBD2; cdr3_aa: CASSGRGFYEQYF; cdr3_nt: TGTGCCAGCTCCGGGCGGGGGTTCTACGAGCAGTACTTC
j_call: TRBJ2-5; clone_size: few; v_call: TRBV7-2; d_call: TRBD2; cdr3_aa: CASSLPAGRQETQYF; cdr3_nt: TGTGCCAGCAGCTTACCAGCGGGGAGGCAAGAGACCCAGTACTTC
j_call: TRBJ1-1; clone_size: few; v_call: TRBV10-3; d_call: TRBD1; cdr3_aa: CAISESQGADTEAFF; cdr3_nt: TGTGCCATCAGTGAGTCCCAGGGGGCGGACACTGAAGCTTTCTTT
j_call: TRBJ2-7; clone_size: .; v_call: TRBV19; d_call: .; cdr3_aa: CASSIVELAEQYF; cdr3_nt: TGTGCCAGTAGTATAGTTGAGCTCGCCGAGCAGTACTTC
j_call: TRBJ2-3; clone_size: .; v_call: TRBV7-2; d_call: .; cdr3_aa: CASSLRPAGITDTQYF; cdr3_nt: TGTGCCAGCAGCCTCCGGCCGGCGGGGATCACAGATACGCAGTATTTT
j_call: TRBJ1-2; clone_size: few; v_call: TRBV28; d_call: .; cdr3_aa: CASSDVDYTF; cdr3_nt: TGTGCCAGCAGTGATGTGGACTACACCTTC
j_call: TRBJ2-5; clone_size: few; v_call: TRBV5-5; d_call: .; cdr3_aa: CASRRDTLETQYF; cdr3_nt: TGTGCCAGCAGACGGGACACGTTGGAGACCCAGTACTTC
j_call: TRBJ1-5; clone_size: .; v_call: TRBV9; d_call: .; cdr3_aa: CASSRRGDSNQPQHF; cdr3_nt: TGTGCCAGCAGTAGACGGGGGGACAGCAATCAGCCCCAGCATTTT
j_call: TRBJ2-3; clone_size: .; v_call: TRBV7-6; d_call: TRBD2; cdr3_aa: CASSLAAAGEGTQYF; cdr3_nt: TGTGCCAGCAGCTTAGCGGCAGCGGGAGAGGGTACGCAGTATTTT
j_call: TRBJ2-7; clone_size: few; v_call: TRBV7-9; d_call: .; cdr3_aa: CASVPSSYEQYF; cdr3_nt: TGTGCCAGCGTTCCGAGCTCCTACGAGCAGTACTTC
j_call: TRBJ1-1; clone_size: .; v_call: TRBV27; d_call: .; cdr3_aa: CASRGGTWGSEAFF; cdr3_nt: TGTGCCAGCAGGGGAGGAACCTGGGGTTCTGAAGCTTTCTTT
j_call: TRBJ1-6; clone_size: few; v_call: TRBV30; d_call: .; cdr3_aa: CAWSVLRGESPLHF; cdr3_nt: TGTGCCTGGAGTGTACTGAGGGGGGAATCACCCCTCCACTTT
j_call: TRBJ1-5; clone_size: .; v_call: TRBV5-1; d_call: TRBD1; cdr3_aa: CASSLGTGVPDQPQHF; cdr3_nt: TGCGCCAGCAGCTTGGGGACAGGGGTACCCGATCAGCCCCAGCATTTT
j_call: TRBJ2-3; clone_size: .; v_call: TRBV7-9; d_call: .; cdr3_aa: CASSLALQGYTDTQYF; cdr3_nt: TGTGCCAGCAGCTTAGCGCTACAGGGTTACACAGATACGCAGTATTTT
j_call: TRBJ2-4; clone_size: .; v_call: TRBV5-1; d_call: .; cdr3_aa: CASSLDGGYDIQYF; cdr3_nt: TGCGCCAGCAGCTTGGACGGTGGATACGACATTCAGTACTTC
j_call: TRBJ2-1; clone_size: .; v_call: TRBV6-5; d_call: TRBD2; cdr3_aa: CASSRLAGGGNEQFF; cdr3_nt: TGTGCCAGCAGCCGTCTAGCGGGAGGTGGGAATGAGCAGTTCTTC
j_call: TRBJ2-2; clone_size: few; v_call: TRBV28; d_call: TRBD1; cdr3_aa: CASSLWGHRGHTGELFF; cdr3_nt: TGTGCCAGCAGTTTATGGGGACACAGGGGACACACCGGGGAGCTGTTTTTT
j_call: TRBJ2-5; clone_size: few; v_call: TRBV25-1; d_call: .; cdr3_aa: CASAGQTWYQETQYF; cdr3_nt: TGTGCCAGCGCGGGTCAGACTTGGTACCAAGAGACCCAGTACTTC
j_call: TRBJ2-1; clone_size: many; v_call: TRBV23-1; d_call: .; cdr3_aa: CASSQSPVAWFF; cdr3_nt: TGCGCCAGCAGTCAATCCCCGGTGGCTTGGTTCTTC
j_call: TRBJ2-3; clone_size: few; v_call: TRBV30; d_call: TRBD1; cdr3_aa: CAWSIQGYSTDTQYF; cdr3_nt: TGTGCCTGGAGTATACAGGGGTATAGCACAGATACGCAGTATTTT
j_call: TRBJ2-1; clone_size: few; v_call: TRBV11-2; d_call: .; cdr3_aa: CASREGWASYNEQFF; cdr3_nt: TGTGCCAGCAGGGAGGGTTGGGCCTCCTACAATGAGCAGTTCTTC
j_call: TRBJ2-6; clone_size: .; v_call: TRBV15; d_call: .; cdr3_aa: CATSREGSGANVLTF; cdr3_nt: TGTGCCACCAGCAGAGAGGGGTCTGGGGCCAACGTCCTGACTTTC
j_call: TRBJ2-7; clone_size: few; v_call: TRBV4-1; d_call: TRBD2; cdr3_aa: CASSQAGLAGGSSYEQYF; cdr3_nt: TGCGCCAGCAGCCAGGCCGGACTAGCGGGAGGGAGCTCCTACGAGCAGTACTTC
j_call: TRBJ2-7; clone_size: .; v_call: TRBV9; d_call: TRBD2; cdr3_aa: CASSVAPAGVTHEQYF; cdr3_nt: TGTGCCAGCAGCGTAGCTCCAGCGGGAGTCACCCACGAGCAGTACTTC
j_call: TRBJ2-7; clone_size: .; v_call: TRBV18; d_call: .; cdr3_aa: CASSQFGQGYEQYF; cdr3_nt: TGTGCCAGCTCGCAGTTCGGGCAGGGCTACGAGCAGTACTTC
j_call: TRBJ2-7; clone_size: .; v_call: TRBV7-2; d_call: .; cdr3_aa: CASSLSGPQYF; cdr3_nt: TGTGCCAGCAGCTTATCGGGGCCGCAGTACTTC
j_call: TRBJ2-4; clone_size: .; v_call: TRBV18; d_call: .; cdr3_aa: CASSPSDRSILAKNIQYF; cdr3_nt: TGTGCCAGCTCACCATCGGACAGAAGCATTCTAGCCAAAAACATTCAGTACTTC
j_call: TRBJ2-5; clone_size: .; v_call: TRBV2; d_call: TRBD1; cdr3_aa: CASSVQGVETQYF; cdr3_nt: TGTGCCAGCAGCGTACAGGGGGTCGAGACCCAGTACTTC
j_call: TRBJ2-3; clone_size: .; v_call: TRBV13; d_call: .; cdr3_aa: CASSSSDWYNTDTQYF; cdr3_nt: TGTGCCAGCAGCTCATCGGACTGGTATAACACAGATACGCAGTATTTT
j_call: TRBJ2-1; clone_size: .; v_call: TRBV29-1; d_call: .; cdr3_aa: CSVDLRGSDEQFF; cdr3_nt: TGCAGCGTTGATCTGCGGGGTTCAGATGAGCAGTTCTTC
j_call: TRBJ2-7; clone_size: .; v_call: TRBV30; d_call: .; cdr3_aa: CAWSLAETYEQYF; cdr3_nt: TGTGCCTGGTCGTTAGCGGAAACCTACGAGCAGTACTTC
j_call: TRBJ2-3; clone_size: few; v_call: TRBV5-4; d_call: TRBD1; cdr3_aa: CASSTGGTSTDTQYF; cdr3_nt: TGTGCCAGCAGCACAGGGGGTACTAGCACAGATACGCAGTATTTT
j_call: TRBJ2-5; clone_size: .; v_call: TRBV7-2; d_call: .; cdr3_aa: CASSAYRETQYF; cdr3_nt: TGTGCCAGCAGCGCGTACCGGGAGACCCAGTACTTC
j_call: TRBJ1-2; clone_size: few; v_call: TRBV19; d_call: .; cdr3_aa: CASNGQVDYGYTF; cdr3_nt: TGTGCCAGTAACGGACAAGTAGACTATGGCTACACCTTC
j_call: TRBJ2-7; clone_size: few; v_call: TRBV28; d_call: TRBD1; cdr3_aa: CASREGGSTDEQYF; cdr3_nt: TGTGCCAGCAGGGAAGGGGGCAGTACCGACGAGCAGTACTTC
j_call: TRBJ2-7; clone_size: .; v_call: TRBV2; d_call: .; cdr3_aa: CASSGRTTSYEQYF; cdr3_nt: TGTGCCAGCAGTGGCCGGACGACCTCCTACGAGCAGTACTTC
j_call: TRBJ1-1; clone_size: .; v_call: TRBV6-5; d_call: .; cdr3_aa: CASSYPGLPNTEAFF; cdr3_nt: TGTGCCAGCAGTTACCCGGGACTTCCGAACACTGAAGCTTTCTTT
j_call: TRBJ1-2; clone_size: .; v_call: TRBV7-9; d_call: .; cdr3_aa: CASSLEAGANYGYTF; cdr3_nt: TGTGCCAGCAGCTTAGAAGCGGGCGCTAACTATGGCTACACCTTC
j_call: TRBJ2-7; clone_size: .; v_call: TRBV2; d_call: .; cdr3_aa: CASSAGRSNEQYF; cdr3_nt: TGTGCCAGCAGTGCGGGACGGTCCAACGAGCAGTACTTC
j_call: TRBJ2-1; clone_size: few; v_call: TRBV5-1; d_call: .; cdr3_aa: CASSFLSGPGYNEQFF; cdr3_nt: TGCGCCAGCAGCTTTCTTTCTGGCCCCGGGTACAATGAGCAGTTCTTC
j_call: TRBJ1-6; clone_size: few; v_call: TRBV28; d_call: .; cdr3_aa: CASSLVNSPLHF; cdr3_nt: TGTGCCAGCAGTTTGGTAAATTCACCCCTCCACTTT
j_call: TRBJ1-1; clone_size: few; v_call: TRBV6-6; d_call: .; cdr3_aa: CASSFSGVGAFF; cdr3_nt: TGTGCCAGCAGTTTCTCAGGGGTGGGAGCTTTCTTT
j_call: TRBJ1-5; clone_size: few; v_call: TRBV2; d_call: .; cdr3_aa: CASSEQVRGPQHF; cdr3_nt: TGTGCCAGCAGTGAACAGGTTCGGGGGCCCCAGCATTTT